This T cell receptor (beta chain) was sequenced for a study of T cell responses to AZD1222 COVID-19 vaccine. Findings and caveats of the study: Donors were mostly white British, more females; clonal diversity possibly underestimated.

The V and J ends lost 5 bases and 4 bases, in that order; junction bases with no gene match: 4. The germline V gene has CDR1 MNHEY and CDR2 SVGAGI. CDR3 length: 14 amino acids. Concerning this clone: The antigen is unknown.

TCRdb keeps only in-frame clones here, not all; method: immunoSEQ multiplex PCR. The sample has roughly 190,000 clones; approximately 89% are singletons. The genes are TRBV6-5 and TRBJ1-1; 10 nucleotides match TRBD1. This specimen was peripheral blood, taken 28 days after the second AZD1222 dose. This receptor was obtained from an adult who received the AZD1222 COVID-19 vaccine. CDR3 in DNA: TGTGCCAGCAGTAGGGACAGGGGAGGCACTGAAGCTTTCTTT. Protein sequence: CASSRDRGGTEAFF.